This entry concerns a single TCR beta chain. This sample was taken from a study of a mutant IDH1 vaccine in newly diagnosed glioma. Turning to the study itself: Sex among treated patients split about 60% male, approximately 38% female; mean age was around 40 years.

Assay used: immunoSEQ multiplex PCR; TCRdb lists only in-frame clones, some missing. The table records roughly 68,000 clones, 79% of them present only once. Documented time point: baseline, week 1 (first vaccination visit). Stated treatment: pre-vaccination baseline after standard-of-care therapy. This TCR came from a man over 45 with glioma. The starting material was PBMCs, obtained from a glioma patient treated with radiotherapy, temozolomide or both.

This chain's CDR3 is CAWSVLVEQFF. CDR3 in DNA: TGTGCCTGGAGTGTACTTGTAGAGCAGTTCTTC. The chain joins TRBV30 to TRBJ2-1; no firm D call. Germline CDR1 reads GTSNPN; CDR2 reads SVGIG (reference sequence). V lost 0 bases to trimming and J lost 10 bases, with 7 bases between them. CDR3 length equals 11 residues.